These T cell receptor beta chains were read from a single sample in a study of blood T cell repertoires in COVID-19. Assay used: immunoSEQ multiplex PCR; TCRdb lists only in-frame clones, some missing. The sample holds over 60,000 clones, 83% seen once. The sequencing input was peripheral blood. These receptors all come from a man aged 45 to 65 with COVID-19, enrolled during active disease. Both conserved end residues are part of each CDR3. A D gene is named only where the DNA matches it firmly. Size tells how often a clone was seen (once, few, many) or the class of an expanded clone, and some rows leave it out.

TRBV11-3	TRBJ2-3	TRBD1	NA	CASSRDRSTDTQYF	TGTGCCAGCAGCCGGGACAGGAGCACAGATACGCAGTATTTT
TRBV9	TRBJ1-5	NA	NA	CASSGAGGNQPQHF	TGTGCCAGCAGCGGCGCGGGGGGTAATCAGCCCCAGCATTTT
TRBV4-1	TRBJ2-5	TRBD1	few	CASSLPGQGETQYF	TGCGCCAGCAGCCTTCCGGGACAGGGAGAGACCCAGTACTTC
TRBV5-1	TRBJ2-7	NA	once	CASSLAGSQGRAEQYF	TGCGCCAGCAGCTTGGCTGGGTCACAGGGACGGGCGGAGCAGTACTTC
TRBV19	TRBJ1-1	NA	NA	CASSIDPEAPNTEAFF	TGTGCCAGTAGTATAGATCCAGAGGCGCCTAACACTGAAGCTTTCTTT
TRBV4-2	TRBJ2-7	TRBD2	NA	CASSQETSGYEQYF	TGTGCCAGCAGCCAAGAGACTAGCGGATACGAGCAGTACTTC
TRBV2	TRBJ1-1	NA	once	CASSPRGQRTEAFF	TGTGCCAGCAGCCCCCGAGGACAGCGAACTGAAGCTTTCTTT
TRBV7-3	TRBJ2-2	TRBD2	NA	CASSGLAGGGELFF	TGTGCCAGCAGCGGACTAGCGGGAGGCGGGGAGCTGTTTTTT
TRBV6-6	TRBJ2-7	TRBD2	NA	CASRVSGLVGEQYF	TGTGCCAGCAGGGTCTCCGGACTAGTTGGTGAGCAGTACTTC
TRBV6-5	TRBJ2-3	NA	NA	CASTQGRTETDTQYF	TGTGCCAGCACCCAGGGGCGAACCGAGACAGATACGCAGTATTTT
TRBV7-9	TRBJ2-7	TRBD1	few	CASSSTGLREQYF	TGTGCCAGCAGTTCGACAGGGCTTCGTGAGCAGTACTTC